This T cell receptor (beta chain) was captured in a study of T cell changes during pregnancy in multiple sclerosis. The CDR3 is 14 amino acids. Trimming took off 3 bases at V and 2 bases at J, with 11 bases between the two ends. Germline V gene sequence: CDR1 LNHDA, CDR2 SQIVND (reference sequence). The repertoire was sequenced with immunoSEQ multiplex PCR; TCRdb's copy has only in-frame clones and lacks some. This sample yields 100,000 or so clones, of which 94% are seen a single time; 0.7% to 0.9% belongs to the top ten. The rearrangement uses TRBV19 and TRBJ2-7; perhaps TRBD1 as D (6 bases). Specimen: peripheral blood, collected before pregnancy. This clonotype was sampled from a female donor with multiple sclerosis, enrolled in a pregnancy study. The CDR3 region is CASSIEGGPYEQYF. Here the CDR3 DNA reads TGTGCCAGTAGTATTGAAGGGGGACCCTACGAGCAGTACTTC.